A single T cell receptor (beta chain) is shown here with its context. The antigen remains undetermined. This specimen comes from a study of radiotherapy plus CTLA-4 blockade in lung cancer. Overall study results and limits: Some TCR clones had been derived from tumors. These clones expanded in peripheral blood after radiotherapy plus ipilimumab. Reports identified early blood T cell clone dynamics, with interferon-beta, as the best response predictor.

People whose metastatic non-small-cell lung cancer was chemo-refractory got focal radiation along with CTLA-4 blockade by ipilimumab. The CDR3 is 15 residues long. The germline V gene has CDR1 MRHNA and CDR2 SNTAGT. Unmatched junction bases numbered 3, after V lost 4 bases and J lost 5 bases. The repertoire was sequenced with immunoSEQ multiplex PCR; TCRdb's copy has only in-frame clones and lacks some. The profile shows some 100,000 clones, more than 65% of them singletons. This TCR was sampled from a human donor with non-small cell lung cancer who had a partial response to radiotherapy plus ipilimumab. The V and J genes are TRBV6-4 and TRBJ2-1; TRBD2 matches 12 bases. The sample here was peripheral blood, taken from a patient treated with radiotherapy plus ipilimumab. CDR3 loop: CASSATSGSHNEQFF. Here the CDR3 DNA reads TGTGCCAGCAGTGCGACTAGCGGGAGCCACAATGAGCAGTTCTTC.